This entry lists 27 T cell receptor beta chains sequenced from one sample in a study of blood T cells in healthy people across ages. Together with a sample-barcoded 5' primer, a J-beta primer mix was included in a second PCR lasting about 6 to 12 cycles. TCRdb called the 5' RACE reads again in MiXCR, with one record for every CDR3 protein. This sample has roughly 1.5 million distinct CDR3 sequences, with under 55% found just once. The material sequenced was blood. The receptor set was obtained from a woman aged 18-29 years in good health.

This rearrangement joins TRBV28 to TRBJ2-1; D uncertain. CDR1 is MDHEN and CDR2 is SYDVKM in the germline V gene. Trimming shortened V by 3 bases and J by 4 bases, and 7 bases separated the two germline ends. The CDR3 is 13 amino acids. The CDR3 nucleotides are TGTGCCAGCAGTTTCAACGCATACAATGAGCAGTTCTTC. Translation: CASSFNAYNEQFF.

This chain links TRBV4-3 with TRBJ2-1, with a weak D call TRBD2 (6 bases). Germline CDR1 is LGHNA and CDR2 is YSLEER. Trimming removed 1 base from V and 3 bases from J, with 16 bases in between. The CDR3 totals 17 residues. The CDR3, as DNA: TGCGCCAGCAGCCAAGCTGTGGACTACCGATTCTACAATGAGCAGTTCTTC. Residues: CASSQAVDYRFYNEQFF.

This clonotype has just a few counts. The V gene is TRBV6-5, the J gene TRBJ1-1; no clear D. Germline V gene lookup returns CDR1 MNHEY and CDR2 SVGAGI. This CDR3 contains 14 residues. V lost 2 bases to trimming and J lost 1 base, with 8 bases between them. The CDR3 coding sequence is TGTGCCAGCAGTTACGGGAGATCGAACACTGAAGCTTTCTTT. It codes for CASSYGRSNTEAFF.

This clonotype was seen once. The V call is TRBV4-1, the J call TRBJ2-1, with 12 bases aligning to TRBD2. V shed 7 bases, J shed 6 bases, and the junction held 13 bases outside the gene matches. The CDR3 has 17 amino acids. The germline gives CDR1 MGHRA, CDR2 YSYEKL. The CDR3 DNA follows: TGCGCCAGCAACCAGCCCCAGGCTAGCGGGGGGGCCAATGAGCAGTTCTTC. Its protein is CASNQPQASGGANEQFF.

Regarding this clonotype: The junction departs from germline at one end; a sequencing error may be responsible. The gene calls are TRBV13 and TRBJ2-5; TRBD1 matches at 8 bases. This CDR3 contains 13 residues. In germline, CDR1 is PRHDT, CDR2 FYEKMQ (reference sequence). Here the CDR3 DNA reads TGTGCCGGCAGCCCGGACAGGGAAAAGACCCAGTACTTC. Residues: CAGSPDREKTQYF.

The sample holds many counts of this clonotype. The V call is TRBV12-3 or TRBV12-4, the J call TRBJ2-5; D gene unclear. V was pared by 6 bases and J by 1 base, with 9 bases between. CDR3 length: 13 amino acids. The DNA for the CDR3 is TGTGCCAGCAGCCTCCGAGGCCAAGAGACCCAGTACTTC. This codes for CASSLRGQETQYF.

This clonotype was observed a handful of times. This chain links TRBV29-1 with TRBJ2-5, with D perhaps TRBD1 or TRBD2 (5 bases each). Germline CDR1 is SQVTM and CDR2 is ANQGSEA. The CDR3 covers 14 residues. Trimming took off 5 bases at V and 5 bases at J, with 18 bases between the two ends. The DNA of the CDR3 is TGCAGCGTTATTGGGGGAGTAAGGAAGGAGACCCAGTACTTC. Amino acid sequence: CSVIGGVRKETQYF.

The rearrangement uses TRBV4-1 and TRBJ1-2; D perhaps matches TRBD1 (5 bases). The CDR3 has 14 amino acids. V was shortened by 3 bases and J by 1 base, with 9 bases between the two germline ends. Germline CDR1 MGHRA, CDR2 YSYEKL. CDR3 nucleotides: TGCGCCAGCAGCCAGACAGAATTTAACTATGGCTACACCTTC. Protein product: CASSQTEFNYGYTF.

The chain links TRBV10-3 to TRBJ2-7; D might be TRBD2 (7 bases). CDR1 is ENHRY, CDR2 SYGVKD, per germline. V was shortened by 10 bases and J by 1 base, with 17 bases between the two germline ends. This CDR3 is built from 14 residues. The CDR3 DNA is TGTGCCAGCAACGGGGGGCGTGTTTCCTACGAGCAGTACTTC. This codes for CASNGGRVSYEQYF.

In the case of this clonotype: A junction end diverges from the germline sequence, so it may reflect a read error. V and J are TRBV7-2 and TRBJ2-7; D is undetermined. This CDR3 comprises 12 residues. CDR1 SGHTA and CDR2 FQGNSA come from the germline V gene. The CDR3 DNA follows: TGTGCCAGCAGCCGTGACATTTACGAGAAGTACTTC. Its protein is CASSRDIYEKYF.

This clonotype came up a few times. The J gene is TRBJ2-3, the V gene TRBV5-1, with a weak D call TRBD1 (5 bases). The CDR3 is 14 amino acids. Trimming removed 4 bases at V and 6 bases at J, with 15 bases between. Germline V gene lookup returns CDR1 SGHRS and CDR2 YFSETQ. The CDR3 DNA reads TGCGCCAGCAGCCCGGAAGGGGCCGGGGATACGCAGTATTTT. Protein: CASSPEGAGDTQYF.

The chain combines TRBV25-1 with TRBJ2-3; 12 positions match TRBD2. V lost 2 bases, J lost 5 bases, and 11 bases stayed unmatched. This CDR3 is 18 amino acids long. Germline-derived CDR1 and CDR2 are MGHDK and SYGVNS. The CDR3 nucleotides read TGTGCCAGCAGTGAAGGAAAACTAGCGGGGGGTTGGGGAGATACGCAGTATTTT. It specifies CASSEGKLAGGWGDTQYF. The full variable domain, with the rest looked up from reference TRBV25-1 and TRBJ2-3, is EADIYQTPRYLVIGTGKKITLECSQTMGHDKMYWYQQDPGMELHLIHYSYGVNSTEKGDLSSESTVSRIRTEHFPLTLESARPSHTSQYLCASSEGKLAGGWGDTQYFGPGTRLTVL.

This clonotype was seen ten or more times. The CDR3 loop is CASTRQNYGYTF. CDR3 DNA: TGTGCCAGCACGAGACAGAACTATGGCTACACCTTC. The chain combines TRBV2 with TRBJ1-2; the D gene is possibly TRBD1 (5 bases). V lost 7 bases, J lost 2 bases, and 8 bases lay in between. From germline, CDR1 is SNHLY and CDR2 FYNNEI. The CDR3 length is 12 residues.

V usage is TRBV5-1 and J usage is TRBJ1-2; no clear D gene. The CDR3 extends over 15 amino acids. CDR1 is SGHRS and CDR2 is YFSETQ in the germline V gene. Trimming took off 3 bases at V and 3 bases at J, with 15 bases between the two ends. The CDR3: CASSSDPGSDYGYTF. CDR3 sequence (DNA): TGCGCCAGCAGCTCGGATCCGGGCTCGGACTATGGCTACACCTTC.

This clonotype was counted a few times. CDR3: CASSRALGQTTDTQYF. The CDR3 DNA reads as TGTGCCAGCAGCCGGGCCCTGGGACAGACCACAGATACGCAGTATTTT. This chain links TRBV5-4 with TRBJ2-3; TRBD1 matches at 7 bases. Trimming at V came to 4 bases and at J to 2 bases, leaving 10 bases not matched to a gene. The CDR3 loop spans 16 amino acids. Germline assignment: CDR1 SGHNT and CDR2 YYREEE (reference sequence).

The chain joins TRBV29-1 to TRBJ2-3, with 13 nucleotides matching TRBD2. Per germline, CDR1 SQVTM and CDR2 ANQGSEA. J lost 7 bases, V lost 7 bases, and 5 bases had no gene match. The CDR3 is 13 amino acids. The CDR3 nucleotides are TGCAGCGCCGAGGGACTAGCGGGGCATACGCAGTATTTT. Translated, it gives CSAEGLAGHTQYF.

The CDR3, as DNA: TGCAGTGCCCCGGACAGGAGAAACTATGGCTACACCTTC. Translating it yields CSAPDRRNYGYTF. The chain combines TRBV20-1 with TRBJ1-2; 7 bases map to TRBD1. Per germline, CDR1 DFQATT and CDR2 SNEGSKA (reference sequence). The J segment lost 2 bases and the V segment lost 6 bases, leaving 6 bases of the junction unmatched. CDR3 length equals 13 residues.

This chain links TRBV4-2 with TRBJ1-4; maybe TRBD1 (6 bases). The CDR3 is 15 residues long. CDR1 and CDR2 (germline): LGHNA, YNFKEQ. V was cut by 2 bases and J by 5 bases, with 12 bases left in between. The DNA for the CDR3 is TGTGCCAGCAGCCAAAACAGGGTGGAGAATGAAAAACTGTTTTTT. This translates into CASSQNRVENEKLFF.

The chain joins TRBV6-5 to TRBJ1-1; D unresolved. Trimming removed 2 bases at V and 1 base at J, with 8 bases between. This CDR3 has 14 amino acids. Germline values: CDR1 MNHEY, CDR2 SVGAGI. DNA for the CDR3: TGTGCCAGCAGTTACGGGTACGCGAACACTGAAGCTTTCTTT. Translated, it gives CASSYGYANTEAFF.

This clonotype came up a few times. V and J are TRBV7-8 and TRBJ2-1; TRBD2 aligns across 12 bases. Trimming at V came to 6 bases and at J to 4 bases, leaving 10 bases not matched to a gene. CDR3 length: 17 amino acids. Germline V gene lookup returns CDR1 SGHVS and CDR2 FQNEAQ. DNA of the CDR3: TGTGCCAGCAGAGCTGAGCCCGGGACTAGCGGGTACAATGAGCAGTTCTTC. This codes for CASRAEPGTSGYNEQFF.

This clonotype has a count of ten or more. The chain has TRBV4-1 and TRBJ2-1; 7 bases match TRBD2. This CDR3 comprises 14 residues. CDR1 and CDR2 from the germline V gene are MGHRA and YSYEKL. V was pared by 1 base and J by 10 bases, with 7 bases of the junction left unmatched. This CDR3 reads CASSQGLALEEQFF. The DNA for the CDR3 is TGCGCCAGCAGCCAAGGACTAGCCCTAGAGGAGCAGTTCTTC.

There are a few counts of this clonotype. This CDR3 is CASSLGGQIYGYTF. DNA for the CDR3: TGTGCCAGCAGCTTGGGTGGGCAGATCTATGGCTACACCTTC. The chain is built from TRBV7-9 and TRBJ1-2; D gene ambiguous. The V end was cut by 3 bases, the J end by 4 bases, with 12 bases between. Germline lookup yields CDR1 SEHNR and CDR2 FQNEAQ (reference sequence). The CDR3 has 14 residues.

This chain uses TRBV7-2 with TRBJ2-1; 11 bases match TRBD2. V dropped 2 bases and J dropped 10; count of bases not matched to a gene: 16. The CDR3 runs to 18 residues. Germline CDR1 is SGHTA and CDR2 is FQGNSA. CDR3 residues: CASSLWVLAGDYTYEQFF. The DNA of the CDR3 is TGTGCCAGCAGCTTATGGGTACTAGCGGGGGACTATACCTACGAGCAGTTCTTC.

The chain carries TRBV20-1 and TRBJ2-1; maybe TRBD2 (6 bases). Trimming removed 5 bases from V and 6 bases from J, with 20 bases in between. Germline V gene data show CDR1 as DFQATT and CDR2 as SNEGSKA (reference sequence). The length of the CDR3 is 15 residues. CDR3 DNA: TGCAGTGCTGGCGGCGGGGATACAACCCTCAATGAGCAGTTCTTC. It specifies CSAGGGDTTLNEQFF.

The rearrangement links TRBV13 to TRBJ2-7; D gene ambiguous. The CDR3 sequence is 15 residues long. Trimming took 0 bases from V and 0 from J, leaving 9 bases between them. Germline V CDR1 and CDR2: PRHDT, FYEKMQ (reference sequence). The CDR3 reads CASSLGGFASYEQYF. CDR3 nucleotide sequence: TGTGCCAGCAGCTTAGGAGGTTTTGCCTCCTACGAGCAGTACTTC.

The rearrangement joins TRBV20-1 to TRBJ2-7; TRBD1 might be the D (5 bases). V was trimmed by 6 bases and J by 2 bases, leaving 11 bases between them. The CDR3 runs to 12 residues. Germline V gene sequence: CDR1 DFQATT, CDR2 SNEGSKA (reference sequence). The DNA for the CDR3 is TGCAGTGCCCGACAGATCCCCTACGAGCAGTACTTC. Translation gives CSARQIPYEQYF.

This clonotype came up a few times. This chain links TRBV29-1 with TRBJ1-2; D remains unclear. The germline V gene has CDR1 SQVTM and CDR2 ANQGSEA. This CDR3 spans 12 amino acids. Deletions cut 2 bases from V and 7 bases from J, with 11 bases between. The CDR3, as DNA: TGCAGCGTTGAATCGGGGTTAAGTGGCTACACCTTC. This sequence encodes CSVESGLSGYTF. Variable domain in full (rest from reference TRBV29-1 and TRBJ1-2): SAVISQKPSRDICQRGTSLTIQCQVDSQVTMMFWYRQQPGQSLTLIATANQGSEATYESGFVIDKFPISRPNLTFSTLTVSNMSPEDSSIYLCSVESGLSGYTFGSGTRLTVV.